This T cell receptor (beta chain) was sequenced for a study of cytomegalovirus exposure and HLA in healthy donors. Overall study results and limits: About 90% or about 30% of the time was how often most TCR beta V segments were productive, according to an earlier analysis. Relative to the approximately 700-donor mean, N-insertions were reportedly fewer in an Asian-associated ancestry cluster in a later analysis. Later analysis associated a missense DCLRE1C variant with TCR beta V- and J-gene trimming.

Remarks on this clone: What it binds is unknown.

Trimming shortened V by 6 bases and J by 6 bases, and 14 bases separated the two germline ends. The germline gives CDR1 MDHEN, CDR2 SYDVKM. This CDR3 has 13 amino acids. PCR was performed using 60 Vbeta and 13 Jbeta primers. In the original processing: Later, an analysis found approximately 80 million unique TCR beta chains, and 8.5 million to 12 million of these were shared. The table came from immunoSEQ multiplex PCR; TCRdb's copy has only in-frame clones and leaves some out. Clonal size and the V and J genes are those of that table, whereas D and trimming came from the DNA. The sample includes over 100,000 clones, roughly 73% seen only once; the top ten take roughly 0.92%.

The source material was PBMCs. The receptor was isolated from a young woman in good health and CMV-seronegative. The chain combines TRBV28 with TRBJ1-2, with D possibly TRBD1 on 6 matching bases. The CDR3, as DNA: TGTGCCAGCAGACCACAGGGAAGCCATGGCTACACCTTC. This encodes CASRPQGSHGYTF.